This is a list of T cell receptor beta chains from one sample in a study of blood T cells in healthy people across ages. MiXCR, applied by TCRdb to the 5' RACE reads, yields one record per CDR3 protein. The sample consists of 650,000 to 800,000 distinct CDR3 sequences, around 52% of them appearing once. Sequencing was performed on blood. Source of these receptors: an elderly woman in good health. Both conserved end residues are part of each CDR3. Fields, in order: J gene, clone size, D gene, V gene, CDR3 DNA, CDR3 protein. D genes are given only for firm matches. Not every row has a clone size; where given, it reads once, few, many or a size class.

>TRBJ2-7|-|TRBD1|TRBV28
TGTGCCAGCAGCTCCGTGGGACAGGGGTCCTACGAGCAGTACTTC
CASSSVGQGSYEQYF
>TRBJ2-1|few|-|TRBV12-3/TRBV12-4
TGTGCCAGCAGTTCCCAATCGGGGGTAAGGGATGAGCAGTTCTTC
CASSSQSGVRDEQFF
>TRBJ2-7|many|TRBD2|TRBV20-1
TGCAGTGCTAGACCGCGGGAGGGCCTCGACGAGCAGTACTTC
CSARPREGLDEQYF
>TRBJ1-1|many|-|TRBV6-1
TGTGCCAGCAGTAGGTCGGGGGGCAGGGTGGTGAACACTGAAGCTTTCTTT
CASSRSGGRVVNTEAFF
>TRBJ2-1|-|TRBD2|TRBV6-1
TGTGCCAGCATCCGGGGTAGCCAGCGGGGGTCTTACAATGAGCAGTTCTTC
CASIRGSQRGSYNEQFF
>TRBJ1-2|-|-|TRBV3-1
TGTGCCAGCAGCCAAGACGTTAGGACCGCACTCTATGGCTACACCTTC
CASSQDVRTALYGYTF
>TRBJ1-1|-|-|TRBV5-1
TGCGCCAGCAGCTCGCAGAGTGGGGGATTGAACACTGAAGCTTTCTTT
CASSSQSGGLNTEAFF
>TRBJ2-7|-|TRBD1|TRBV16
TGTGCCAGCAGCGAAGGACAGGGTACTCACTACGAGCAGTACTTC
CASSEGQGTHYEQYF
>TRBJ2-3|-|TRBD1|TRBV24-1
TGTGCCACCGGGGACAGGGCGGCAGATACGCAGTATTTT
CATGDRAADTQYF
>TRBJ1-5|-|-|TRBV3-1
TGTGCCAGCAGCCAAGGCGGGGGAGGGGATCAGCCCCAGCATTTT
CASSQGGGGDQPQHF
>TRBJ1-1|few|TRBD1|TRBV20-1
TGCAGTGCTAGCGTCGGACAGGGCAACACTGAAGCTTTCTTT
CSASVGQGNTEAFF
>TRBJ2-3|many|-|TRBV7-6
TGTGCCAGCAGCTTAGGGGCCCTCTTCACAGATACGCAGTATTTT
CASSLGALFTDTQYF
>TRBJ1-3|-|-|TRBV20-1
TGCAGTGCTAGGACTCACTCTGGAAACACCATATATTTT
CSARTHSGNTIYF
>TRBJ1-6|-|TRBD1|TRBV20-1
TGCAGTGCTAACACGGGGACAGGGATCTTCTCCTATAATTCACCCCTCCACTTT
CSANTGTGIFSYNSPLHF
>TRBJ2-3|-|TRBD2|TRBV12-3/TRBV12-4
TGTGCCAGCAGCCCCCGCCTAGCGGGAGCAGATACGGAGTATTTT
CASSPRLAGADTEYF
>TRBJ2-4|-|-|TRBV12-3/TRBV12-4
TGTGCCAGCAGTCTCCGACAGATAGCCAAAAACATTCAGTACTTC
CASSLRQIAKNIQYF
>TRBJ1-2|-|TRBD1|TRBV9
TGTGCCAGCAGCGTAGATGACAGGGGTTCTGGCTACACCTTC
CASSVDDRGSGYTF
>TRBJ2-1|many|TRBD2|TRBV20-1
TGCAGTGCTAGAGGGGAGCGGGAGAACAATGAGCAGTTCTTC
CSARGERENNEQFF
>TRBJ1-2|-|-|TRBV5-1
TGCGCCAGCAGCTTGGGATCAGATTCTGTTTATGGCTACACCTTC
CASSLGSDSVYGYTF
>TRBJ1-2|few|-|TRBV10-3
TGTGCCATCGCCCCGGGGGGCTATGGCTACACCTTC
CAIAPGGYGYTF
>TRBJ2-1|-|-|TRBV5-1
TGCGCCAGCAGCTTGGTGGACAGCTCCTACAATGAGCAGTTCTTC
CASSLVDSSYNEQFF
>TRBJ1-2|-|-|TRBV27
TGTGCCAGCAGACGAGGAACGAAGGAAGGCTCGAACTATGGCTACACCTTC
CASRRGTKEGSNYGYTF
>TRBJ1-1|-|-|TRBV3-1
TGTGCCAGCAGCCAGTATCGACAAGGCCCTAGTGCTGAAGCTTTCTTT
CASSQYRQGPSAEAFF
>TRBJ2-2|few|TRBD1|TRBV7-9
TGTGCCAGCAGCCACAGACAGGGACCGGTGGAGCTGTTTTTT
CASSHRQGPVELFF
>TRBJ2-4|-|-|TRBV20-1
TGCAGTGCTCCCGGCGAAGCCAAAAACATTCAGTACTTC
CSAPGEAKNIQYF
>TRBJ2-1|-|TRBD2|TRBV5-1
TGCGCCAGCAGCTCCCCGACTAGCCCAGACAATGAGCAGTTCTTC
CASSSPTSPDNEQFF
>TRBJ2-3|-|-|TRBV20-1
TGCAGTGCTCCAGTCCCTCTCAGGTTAGATACGCAGTATTTT
CSAPVPLRLDTQYF
>TRBJ1-2|-|-|TRBV24-1
TGTGCCACCAGTTCCGCGGACAGACGGGGAGGCTACACCTTC
CATSSADRRGGYTF
>TRBJ2-7|few|TRBD2|TRBV29-1
TGCAGCGTGCAGGGCGGGAGCAACGAGCAGTACTTC
CSVQGGSNEQYF
>TRBJ2-1|many|-|TRBV6-5
TGTGCCAGCAGTTTAGGTTCCCTGGGTAACAATGAGCAGTTCTTC
CASSLGSLGNNEQFF
>TRBJ2-1|many|TRBD2|TRBV20-1
TGCAGTGCTAGAGATGGGGGGAGGGCCTACAATGAGCAGTTCTTC
CSARDGGRAYNEQFF
>TRBJ1-5|many|-|TRBV12-3/TRBV12-4
TGTGCCAGCAGTTTAGCGGAAGGCAATCAGCCCCAGCATTTT
CASSLAEGNQPQHF
>TRBJ2-2|-|-|TRBV7-2
TGTGCCAGCAGCTCCCAGGGCGTGAGGCTCCAGAACACCGGGGAGCTGTTTTTT
CASSSQGVRLQNTGELFF
>TRBJ2-1|-|-|TRBV14
TGTGCCAGCAGCCAAACTCAGGGGGGCAATGAGCAGTTCTTC
CASSQTQGGNEQFF
>TRBJ1-1|-|TRBD1|TRBV29-1
TGCAGCGGGACAGGGGTGGCTGAAGCTTTCTTT
CSGTGVAEAFF
>TRBJ2-1|-|-|TRBV29-1
TGCAGCGTTGTAGACACCGGGACTCGATACAATGAGCAGTTCTTC
CSVVDTGTRYNEQFF
>TRBJ2-5|few|-|TRBV9
TGTGCCAGCAGCTTCAGCGGGCAAATCAATGAGCAGTACTTC
CASSFSGQINEQYF
>TRBJ2-2|-|TRBD1|TRBV28
TGTGCCAGCAGTCTTGGGGGACAGGGGTCATCCGGGGAGCTGTTTTTT
CASSLGGQGSSGELFF
>TRBJ1-5|few|TRBD1|TRBV29-1
TGCAGCGTTGAAACAGGGGGACAGCCCCAGCATTTT
CSVETGGQPQHF
>TRBJ1-1|-|-|TRBV9
TGTGCCAGCAGCCCCCGGGCCAACACTGAAGCTTTCTTT
CASSPRANTEAFF
>TRBJ2-5|many|-|TRBV29-1
TGCAGCGTTGAGTTTTTAGAGACCCAGTACTTC
CSVEFLETQYF
>TRBJ2-4|many|TRBD2|TRBV9
TGTGCCAGCAGCGAGGGACTAGCTGAGAGAGCCAAAAACATTCAGTACTTC
CASSEGLAERAKNIQYF
>TRBJ2-3|many|TRBD1|TRBV5-1
TGCGCCAGCAGCCCGGACAGGGCCACAGATACGCAGTATTTT
CASSPDRATDTQYF
>TRBJ2-4|many|-|TRBV5-1
TGCGCCAGCAGCTTCGATGGGGCCTTGGCCAAAAACATTCAGTACTTC
CASSFDGALAKNIQYF
>TRBJ2-2|-|TRBD2|TRBV9
TGTGCCAGTGGCTTCGGGCGGGGGGTGAACACCGGGGAGCTGTTTTTT
CASGFGRGVNTGELFF
>TRBJ1-5|-|TRBD1|TRBV7-9
TGTGCCAGCAGCTTCGGGACAGGTGGGGCAGGAAGTCAGCCCCAGCATTTT
CASSFGTGGAGSQPQHF
>TRBJ2-4|many|-|TRBV12-3/TRBV12-4
TGTGCCAGCAGTTACGGACACTTGGAGTACTTC
CASSYGHLEYF